This passage covers 8 T cell receptor beta chains from one sample sequenced in a study of control samples from healthy donors and cancer patients. The protocol was immunoSEQ multiplex PCR, while the TCRdb copy is restricted to in-frame clones and leaves out a portion. This sample carries some 74,000 clones, over 90% of them seen once, and the ten largest clones take about 2.7%. Sequenced sample: blood. These receptors were collected from a woman in her 30s in good health.

The chain uses TRBV5-6 and TRBJ2-1; D possibly uses TRBD1 or TRBD2 (5 bases each). V lost 2 bases and J lost 0, with 9 bases in between. This CDR3 is 15 amino acids long. From germline, CDR1 is SGHDT and CDR2 YYEEEE. For the CDR3, the DNA is TGTGCCAGCAGCTTAGGGGAGAGCTCCTACAATGAGCAGTTCTTC. Translated, it gives CASSLGESSYNEQFF.

The J gene is TRBJ1-5, the V gene TRBV19; 8 positions agree with TRBD1. Germline V gene data show CDR1 as LNHDA and CDR2 as SQIVND (reference sequence). V lost 11 bases to trimming and J lost 1 base; unmatched junction nucleotides: 4. The length of the CDR3 is 13 residues. Here the CDR3 reads CASWTGSNQPQHF. DNA for the CDR3: TGTGCCTCTTGGACAGGGAGCAATCAGCCCCAGCATTTT.

This chain uses TRBV7-2 with TRBJ1-1; D remains unclear. Trimming pared 3 bases from V and 2 bases from J, leaving 10 bases between. The V gene's germline CDR1 is SGHTA and CDR2 FQGNSA. This CDR3 is built from 14 residues. The DNA for the CDR3 is TGTGCCAGCAGCTTCTTGGGCCCCAACACTGAAGCTTTCTTT. Its translation: CASSFLGPNTEAFF.

The rearrangement links TRBV3-1 (or the pseudogene TRBV3-2) to TRBJ2-3, with 7 nucleotides matching TRBD1. The CDR3 contains 13 residues. V lost 6 bases and J lost 6; bases outside the gene matches: 6. Per germline, CDR1 LGHDT and CDR2 YNNKEL (reference sequence). CDR3 residues: CASRGQVGDTQYF. The CDR3 DNA reads TGTGCCAGCAGAGGACAGGTCGGGGATACGCAGTATTTT.

Here the CDR3 DNA reads TGTGCCAGTAGTAGTAGCGGGGACCTGAATGAGCAGTTCTTC. It encodes CASSSSGDLNEQFF. The J gene is TRBJ2-1, the V gene TRBV19, with TRBD2 identical over 8 bases. The trim removed 4 bases at V and 7 bases at J, leaving 6 bases unmatched. The germline V gene encodes CDR1 LNHDA and CDR2 SQIVND (reference sequence). The CDR3 sequence is 14 residues long.

This clone occurred once. The V gene is TRBV19, the J gene TRBJ1-1; no clear D. Trimming shortened V by 1 base and J by 0 bases, and 6 bases separated the two germline ends. The CDR3 has 14 residues. Germline V gene sequence: CDR1 LNHDA, CDR2 SQIVND (reference sequence). CDR3 sequence (DNA): TGTGCCAGTAGTATAGCCCCTATGAACACTGAAGCTTTCTTT. Translating gives CASSIAPMNTEAFF.

The table lists this clone with a count of one. The J gene is TRBJ2-7, the V gene TRBV28; 7 bases map to TRBD1. V shed 4 bases, J shed 0 bases, and the junction held 6 bases outside the gene matches. Looked up from germline, CDR1 is MDHEN and CDR2 is SYDVKM. The CDR3 extends over 15 amino acids. This CDR3 is CASSSPGQTSYEQYF. CDR3 DNA sequence: TGTGCCAGCAGTTCCCCGGGACAGACCTCCTACGAGCAGTACTTC.

The rearrangement joins TRBV6-1 to TRBJ1-5; weak D call: TRBD1 (6 bases). Trimming pared 5 bases from V and 0 bases from J, leaving 14 bases between. There are 16 residues in the CDR3. Germline values: CDR1 MNHNS, CDR2 SASEGT. DNA of the CDR3: TGTGCCAGCAGTAAAGAAGGACAGCATAGCAATCAGCCCCAGCATTTT. Translation: CASSKEGQHSNQPQHF.